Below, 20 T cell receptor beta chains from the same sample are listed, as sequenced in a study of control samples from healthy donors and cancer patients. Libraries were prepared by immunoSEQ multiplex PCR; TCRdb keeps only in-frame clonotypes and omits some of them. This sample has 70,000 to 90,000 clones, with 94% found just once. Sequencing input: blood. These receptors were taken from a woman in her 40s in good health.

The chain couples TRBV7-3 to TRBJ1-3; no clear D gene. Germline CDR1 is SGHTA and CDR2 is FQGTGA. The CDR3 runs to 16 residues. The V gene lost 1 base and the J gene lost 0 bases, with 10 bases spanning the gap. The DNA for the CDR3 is TGTGCCAGCAGCTTAAATCCGGTTAGCTCTGGAAACACCATATATTTT. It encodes CASSLNPVSSGNTIYF.

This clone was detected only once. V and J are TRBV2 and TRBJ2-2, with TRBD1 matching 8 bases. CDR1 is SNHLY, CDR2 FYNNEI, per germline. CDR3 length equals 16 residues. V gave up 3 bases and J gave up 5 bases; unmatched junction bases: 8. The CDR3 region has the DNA TGTGCCAGCAGTGACAGGGGGCGTGTTGGTACCGGGGAGCTGTTTTTT. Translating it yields CASSDRGRVGTGELFF.

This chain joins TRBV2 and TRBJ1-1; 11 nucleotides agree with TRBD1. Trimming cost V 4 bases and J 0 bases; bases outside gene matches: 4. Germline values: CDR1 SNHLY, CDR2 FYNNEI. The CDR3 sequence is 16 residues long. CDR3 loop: CASSGGQGVVNTEAFF. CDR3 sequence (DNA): TGTGCCAGCAGTGGGGGACAGGGGGTTGTGAACACTGAAGCTTTCTTT. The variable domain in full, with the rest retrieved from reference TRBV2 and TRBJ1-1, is EPEVTQTPSHQVTQMGQEVILRCVPISNHLYFYWYRQILGQKVEFLVSFYNNEISEKSEIFDDQFSVERPDGSNFTLKIRSTKLEDSAMYFCASSGGQGVVNTEAFFGQGTRLTVV.

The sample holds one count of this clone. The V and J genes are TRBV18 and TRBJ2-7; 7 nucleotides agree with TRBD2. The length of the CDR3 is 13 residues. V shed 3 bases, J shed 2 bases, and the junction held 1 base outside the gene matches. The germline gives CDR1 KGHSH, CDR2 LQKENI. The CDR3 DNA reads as TGTGCCAGCTCACCGGCGGGGGCCTACGAGCAGTACTTC. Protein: CASSPAGAYEQYF.

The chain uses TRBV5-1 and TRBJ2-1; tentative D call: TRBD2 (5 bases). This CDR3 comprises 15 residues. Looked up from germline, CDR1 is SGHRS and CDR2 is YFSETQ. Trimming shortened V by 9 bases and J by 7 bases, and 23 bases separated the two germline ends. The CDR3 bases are TGCGCCACCTCACACCCCTCCCGGGAAAAGAATGAGCAGTTCTTC. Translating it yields CATSHPSREKNEQFF.

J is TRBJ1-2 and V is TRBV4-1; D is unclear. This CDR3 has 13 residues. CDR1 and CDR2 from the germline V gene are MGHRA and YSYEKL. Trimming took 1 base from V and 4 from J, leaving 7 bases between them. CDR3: CASSQGLGYGYTF. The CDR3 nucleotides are TGCGCCAGCAGCCAAGGGTTGGGCTATGGCTACACCTTC.

In nucleotides, the CDR3 is TGCGCCAGCAGCACAACCGGGACAGGGAGGGAGACCCAGTACTTC. As protein: CASSTTGTGRETQYF. The chain combines TRBV5-1 with TRBJ2-5; 9 bases agree with TRBD1. There are 15 residues in the CDR3. CDR1 and CDR2 (germline): SGHRS, YFSETQ. J was trimmed by 5 bases and V by 4 bases; bases with no gene match: 9.

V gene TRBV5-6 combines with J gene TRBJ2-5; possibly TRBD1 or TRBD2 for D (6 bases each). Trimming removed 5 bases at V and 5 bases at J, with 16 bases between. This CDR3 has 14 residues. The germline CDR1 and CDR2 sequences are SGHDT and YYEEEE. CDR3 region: CASRAVGGDETQYF. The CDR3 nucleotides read TGTGCCAGCAGGGCTGTGGGGGGCGACGAGACCCAGTACTTC.

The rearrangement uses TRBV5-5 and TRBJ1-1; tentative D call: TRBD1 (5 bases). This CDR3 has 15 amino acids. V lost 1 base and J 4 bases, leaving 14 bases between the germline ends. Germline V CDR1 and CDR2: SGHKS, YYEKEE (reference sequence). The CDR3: CASSLYTSGSTEAFF. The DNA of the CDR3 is TGTGCCAGCAGCTTGTACACCTCAGGGTCCACTGAAGCTTTCTTT.

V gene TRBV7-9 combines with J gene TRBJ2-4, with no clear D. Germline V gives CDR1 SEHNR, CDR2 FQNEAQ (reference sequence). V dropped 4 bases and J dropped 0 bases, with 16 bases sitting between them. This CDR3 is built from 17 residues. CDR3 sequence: CASSSYDGELAKNIQYF. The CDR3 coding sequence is TGTGCCAGCAGCTCCTACGACGGAGAGCTAGCCAAAAACATTCAGTACTTC.

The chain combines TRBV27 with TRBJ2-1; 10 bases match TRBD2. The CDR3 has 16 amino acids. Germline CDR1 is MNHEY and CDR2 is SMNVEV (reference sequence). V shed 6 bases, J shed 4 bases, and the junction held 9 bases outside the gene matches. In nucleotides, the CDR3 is TGTGCCAGCAGCCGAGCATCAGCGGGAGGGTACAATGAGCAGTTCTTC. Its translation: CASSRASAGGYNEQFF.

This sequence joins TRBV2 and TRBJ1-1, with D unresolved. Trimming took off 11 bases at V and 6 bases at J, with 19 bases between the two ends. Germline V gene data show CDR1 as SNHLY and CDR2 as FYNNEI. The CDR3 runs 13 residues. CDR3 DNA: TGTGCCTGCGGGCGGTCCCTATTAGCTGAAGCTTTCTTT. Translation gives CACGRSLLAEAFF.

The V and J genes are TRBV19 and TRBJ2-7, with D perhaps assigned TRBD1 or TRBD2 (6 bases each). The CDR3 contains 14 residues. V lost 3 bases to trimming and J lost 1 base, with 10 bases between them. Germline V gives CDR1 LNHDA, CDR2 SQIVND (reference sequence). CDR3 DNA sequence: TGTGCCAGTAGTATGTGGGGGGCGTCCTACGAGCAGTACTTC. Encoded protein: CASSMWGASYEQYF. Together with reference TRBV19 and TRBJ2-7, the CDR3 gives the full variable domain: DGGITQSPKYLFRKEGQNVTLSCEQNLNHDAMYWYRQDPGQGLRLIYYSQIVNDFQKGDIAEGYSVSREKKESFPLTVTSAQKNPTAFYLCASSMWGASYEQYFGPGTRLTVT.

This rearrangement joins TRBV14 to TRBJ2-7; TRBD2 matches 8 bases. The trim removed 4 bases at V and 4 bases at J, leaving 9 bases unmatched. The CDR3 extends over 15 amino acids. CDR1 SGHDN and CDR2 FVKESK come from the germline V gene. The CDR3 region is CASSPKYGRVYEQYF. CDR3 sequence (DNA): TGTGCCAGCAGCCCGAAATACGGGAGGGTTTACGAGCAGTACTTC.

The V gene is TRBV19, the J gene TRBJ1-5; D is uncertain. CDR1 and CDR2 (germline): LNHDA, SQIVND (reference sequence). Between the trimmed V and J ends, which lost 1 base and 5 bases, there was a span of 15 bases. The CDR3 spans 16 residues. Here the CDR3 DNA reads TGTGCCAGTAGTATAGTTAGCGGGTTAGGTGATCAGCCCCAGCATTTT. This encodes CASSIVSGLGDQPQHF.

The CDR3 region has the DNA TGTGCCGGATATAGGAGTTACTACGAGCAGTACTTC. It codes for CAGYRSYYEQYF. The rearrangement joins TRBV30 to TRBJ2-7; D is unclear. Between the trimmed V and J ends, which lost 8 bases and 3 bases, there was a span of 14 bases. Germline V gene sequence: CDR1 GTSNPN, CDR2 SVGIG (reference sequence). The CDR3 consists of 12 residues.

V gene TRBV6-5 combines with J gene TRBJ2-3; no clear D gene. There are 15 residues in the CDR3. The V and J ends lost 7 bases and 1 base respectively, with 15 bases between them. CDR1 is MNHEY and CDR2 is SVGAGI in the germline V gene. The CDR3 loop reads CASMAKWSGTDTQYF. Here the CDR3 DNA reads TGTGCCAGCATGGCCAAGTGGTCTGGCACAGATACGCAGTATTTT.

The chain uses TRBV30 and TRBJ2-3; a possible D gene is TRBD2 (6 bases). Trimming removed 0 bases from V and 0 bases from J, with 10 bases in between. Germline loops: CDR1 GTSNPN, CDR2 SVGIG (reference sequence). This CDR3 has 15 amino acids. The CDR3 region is CAWSVLADSTDTQYF. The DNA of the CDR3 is TGTGCCTGGAGTGTACTAGCAGATAGCACAGATACGCAGTATTTT.

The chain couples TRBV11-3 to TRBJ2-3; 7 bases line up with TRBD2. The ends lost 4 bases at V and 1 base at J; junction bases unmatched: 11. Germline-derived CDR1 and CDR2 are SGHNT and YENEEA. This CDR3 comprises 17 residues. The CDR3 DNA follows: TGTGCCAGCAGCTCTTGGGGTGGCGGGGGTCGCACAGATACGCAGTATTTT. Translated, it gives CASSSWGGGGRTDTQYF.

The chain's CDR3 is CASSLAPGEQYF. CDR3 coding DNA: TGTGCCAGCAGCTTAGCCCCCGGCGAGCAGTACTTC. The J gene is TRBJ2-7, the V gene TRBV7-9, with unresolved D. Germline V CDR1 and CDR2: SEHNR, FQNEAQ (reference sequence). The V end lost 0 bases, the J end lost 6 bases, and 6 bases lay between the germline ends. The CDR3 sequence is 12 residues long.